This paragraph covers one T cell receptor beta chain sequence. No antigen is known for it. These data come from a study of radiotherapy plus CTLA-4 blockade in lung cancer. Notes on the study in general: Alongside interferon-beta, early blood T cell clone dynamics were reportedly the best predictor of response. Expansion of tumor-derived TCR clones was observed in blood after radiotherapy plus ipilimumab.

Sequencing was performed with immunoSEQ multiplex PCR; in TCRdb, only in-frame clones are kept and a portion is missing. The repertoire holds about 76,000 clones, with 70% to 85% as singletons. Unmatched junction bases numbered 11, after V lost 4 bases and J lost 6 bases. The CDR3 is made up of 16 amino acids. V and J are TRBV23-1 and TRBJ2-2; 7 nucleotides align to TRBD2. TRBV23-1 is recorded as an ORF, its role being uncertain. The sequence came from a human donor with non-small cell lung cancer who had stable disease on radiotherapy plus ipilimumab. This sample comprised peripheral blood, obtained from a patient treated with radiotherapy plus ipilimumab. CDR3 nucleotide sequence: TGCGCCAGCAGTCCCCGGGCCGGGAGGCGGGCCGGGGAGCTGTTTTTT. Amino acids: CASSPRAGRRAGELFF.